This T cell receptor beta chain was retrieved from a study of identical twins. Study-level points and caveats: Excess low generation probability was seen in twin-shared out-of-frame alpha sequences. Cord blood's abundant beta clonotypes had fewer insertions, unlike memory repertoires.

For this clonotype: Antigen specificity is unknown.

Each CDR3 protein gets one entry after TCRdb re-called the 5' RACE reads with MiXCR. The data show fewer than 450,000 distinct CDR3 sequences, with about 10% seen just once and roughly 8.9% held by the top ten. Germline CDR1 and CDR2: SGHRS and YFSETQ. Losses at the gene ends were 0 bases for V and 4 bases for J; bases not matched to a gene: 10. CDR3 length: 18 amino acids. The chain is built from TRBV5-1 and TRBJ2-2, with TRBD2 matching over 9 bases. The sequence derives from a woman in her 50s in good health. Sequenced sample: naive T cells sorted from blood. CDR3 protein: CASSLALFSGSSTGELFF. The DNA for the CDR3 is TGCGCCAGCAGCTTGGCCCTATTTAGCGGGAGCTCCACCGGGGAGCTGTTTTTT.